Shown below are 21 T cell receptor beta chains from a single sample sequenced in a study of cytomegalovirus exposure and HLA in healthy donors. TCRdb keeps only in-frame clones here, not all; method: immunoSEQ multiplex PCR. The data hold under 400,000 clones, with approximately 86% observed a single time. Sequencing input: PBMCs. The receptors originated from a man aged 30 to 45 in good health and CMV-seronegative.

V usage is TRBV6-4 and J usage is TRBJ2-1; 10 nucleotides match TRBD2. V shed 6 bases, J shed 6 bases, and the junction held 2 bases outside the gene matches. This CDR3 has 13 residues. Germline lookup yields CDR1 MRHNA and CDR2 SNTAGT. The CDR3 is CASRSSGGNEQFF. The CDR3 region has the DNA TGTGCCAGCAGATCTAGCGGGGGCAATGAGCAGTTCTTC.

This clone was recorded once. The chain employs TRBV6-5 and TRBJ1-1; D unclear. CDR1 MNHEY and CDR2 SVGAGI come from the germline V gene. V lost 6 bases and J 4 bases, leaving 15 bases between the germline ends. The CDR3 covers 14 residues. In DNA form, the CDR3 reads TGTGCCAGCAGGTGGACCCGGGAGGGCACTGAAGCTTTCTTT. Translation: CASRWTREGTEAFF.

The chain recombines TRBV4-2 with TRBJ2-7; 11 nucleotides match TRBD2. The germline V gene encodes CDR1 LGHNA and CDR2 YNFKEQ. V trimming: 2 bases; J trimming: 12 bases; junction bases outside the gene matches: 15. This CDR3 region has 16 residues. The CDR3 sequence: CASSQIQLAGGLEMYF. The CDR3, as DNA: TGTGCCAGCAGCCAAATCCAGCTAGCGGGGGGCTTGGAGATGTACTTC.

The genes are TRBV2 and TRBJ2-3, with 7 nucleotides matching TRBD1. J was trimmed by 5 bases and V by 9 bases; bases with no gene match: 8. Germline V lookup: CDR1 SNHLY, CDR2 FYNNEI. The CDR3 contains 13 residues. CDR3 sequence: CARTGTDRDTQYF. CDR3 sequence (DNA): TGTGCCAGAACCGGGACAGACAGAGATACGCAGTATTTT. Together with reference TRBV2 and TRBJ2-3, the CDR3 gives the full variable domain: EPEVTQTPSHQVTQMGQEVILRCVPISNHLYFYWYRQILGQKVEFLVSFYNNEISEKSEIFDDQFSVERPDGSNFTLKIRSTKLEDSAMYFCARTGTDRDTQYFGPGTRLTVL.

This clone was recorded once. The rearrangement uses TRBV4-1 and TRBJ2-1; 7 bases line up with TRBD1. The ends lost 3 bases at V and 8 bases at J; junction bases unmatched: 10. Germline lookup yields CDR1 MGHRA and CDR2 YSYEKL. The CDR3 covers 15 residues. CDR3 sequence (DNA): TGCGCCAGCAGCCACAAAACAGGGGCTAGGGATGAGCAGTTCTTC. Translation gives CASSHKTGARDEQFF.

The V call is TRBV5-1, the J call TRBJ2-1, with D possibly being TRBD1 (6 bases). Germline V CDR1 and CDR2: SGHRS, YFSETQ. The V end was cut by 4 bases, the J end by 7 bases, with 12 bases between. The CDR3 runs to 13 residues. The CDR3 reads CASSPGTRNEQFF. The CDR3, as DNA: TGCGCCAGCAGCCCCGGGACACGGAATGAGCAGTTCTTC.

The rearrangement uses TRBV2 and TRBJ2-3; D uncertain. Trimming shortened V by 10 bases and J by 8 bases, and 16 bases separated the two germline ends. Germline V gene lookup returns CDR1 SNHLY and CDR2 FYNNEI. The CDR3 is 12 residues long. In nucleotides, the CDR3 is TGTGCCATCCAAGGAGTCCCAAGTACGCAGTATTTT. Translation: CAIQGVPSTQYF.

This CDR3 reads CASSLTGTGAVHGYTF. The CDR3 coding sequence is TGTGCCAGCAGCTTAACGGGGACAGGGGCCGTGCATGGCTACACCTTC. The rearrangement joins TRBV7-9 to TRBJ1-2, with 10 nucleotides matching TRBD1. Per germline, CDR1 SEHNR and CDR2 FQNEAQ (reference sequence). The CDR3 is 16 residues long. The junction had 9 bases not matched to a gene; V was cut back by 2 bases and J by 6 bases.

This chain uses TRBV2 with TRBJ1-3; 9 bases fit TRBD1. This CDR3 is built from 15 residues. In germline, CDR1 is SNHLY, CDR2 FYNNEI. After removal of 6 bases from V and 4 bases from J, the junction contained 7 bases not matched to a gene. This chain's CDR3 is CASSRTGAGGNTIYF. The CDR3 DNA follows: TGTGCCAGCAGCCGGACAGGGGCTGGGGGAAACACCATATATTTT. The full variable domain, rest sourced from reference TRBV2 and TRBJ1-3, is EPEVTQTPSHQVTQMGQEVILRCVPISNHLYFYWYRQILGQKVEFLVSFYNNEISEKSEIFDDQFSVERPDGSNFTLKIRSTKLEDSAMYFCASSRTGAGGNTIYFGEGSWLTVV.

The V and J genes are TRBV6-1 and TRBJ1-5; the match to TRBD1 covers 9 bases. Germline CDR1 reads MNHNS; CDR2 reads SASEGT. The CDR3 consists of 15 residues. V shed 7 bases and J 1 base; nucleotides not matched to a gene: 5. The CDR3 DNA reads TGTGCCAGCACTTCGACAGGGGGAAGCAATCAGCCCCAGCATTTT. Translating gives CASTSTGGSNQPQHF.

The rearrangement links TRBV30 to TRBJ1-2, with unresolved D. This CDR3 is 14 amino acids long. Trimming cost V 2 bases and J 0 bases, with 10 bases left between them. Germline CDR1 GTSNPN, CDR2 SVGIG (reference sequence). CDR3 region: CAWSIGSANYGYTF. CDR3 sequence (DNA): TGTGCCTGGAGTATCGGAAGCGCTAACTATGGCTACACCTTC.

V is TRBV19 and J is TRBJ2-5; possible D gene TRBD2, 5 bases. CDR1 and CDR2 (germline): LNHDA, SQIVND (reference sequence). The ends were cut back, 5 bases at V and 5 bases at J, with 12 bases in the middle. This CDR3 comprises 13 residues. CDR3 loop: CASSATSGETQYF. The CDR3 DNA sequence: TGTGCCAGTAGTGCCACTAGTGGGGAGACCCAGTACTTC.

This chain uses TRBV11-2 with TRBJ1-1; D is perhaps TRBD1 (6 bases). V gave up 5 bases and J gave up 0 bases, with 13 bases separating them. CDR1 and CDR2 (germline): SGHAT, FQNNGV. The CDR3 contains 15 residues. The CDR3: CASSPPRDMNTEAFF. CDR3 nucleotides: TGTGCCAGCAGCCCCCCTCGGGACATGAACACTGAAGCTTTCTTT.

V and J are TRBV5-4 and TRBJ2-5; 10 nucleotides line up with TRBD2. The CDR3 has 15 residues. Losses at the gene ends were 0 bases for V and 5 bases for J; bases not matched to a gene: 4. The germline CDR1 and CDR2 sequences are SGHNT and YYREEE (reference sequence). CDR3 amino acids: CASSLEGLATETQYF. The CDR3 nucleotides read TGTGCCAGCAGCTTGGAGGGACTAGCGACGGAGACCCAGTACTTC.

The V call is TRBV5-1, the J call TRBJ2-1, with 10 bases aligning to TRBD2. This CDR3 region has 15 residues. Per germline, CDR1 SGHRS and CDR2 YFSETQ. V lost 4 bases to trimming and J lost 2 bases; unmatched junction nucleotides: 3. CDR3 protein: CASSEAGGPYNEQFF. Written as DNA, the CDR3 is TGCGCCAGCAGCGAAGCGGGGGGGCCCTACAATGAGCAGTTCTTC.

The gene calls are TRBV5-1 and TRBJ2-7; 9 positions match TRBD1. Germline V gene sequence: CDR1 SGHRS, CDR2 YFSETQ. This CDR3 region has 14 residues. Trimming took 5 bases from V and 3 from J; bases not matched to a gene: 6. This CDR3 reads CASRDGQGLYEQYF. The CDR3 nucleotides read TGCGCCAGCAGAGACGGACAGGGGCTCTACGAGCAGTACTTC.

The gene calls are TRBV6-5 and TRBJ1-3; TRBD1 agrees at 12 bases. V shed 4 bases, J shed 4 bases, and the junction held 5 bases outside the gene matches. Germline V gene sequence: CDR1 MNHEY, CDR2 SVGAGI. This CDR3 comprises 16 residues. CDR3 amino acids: CASSLGQGALGNTIYF. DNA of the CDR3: TGTGCCAGCAGTTTGGGACAGGGGGCTTTGGGAAACACCATATATTTT.

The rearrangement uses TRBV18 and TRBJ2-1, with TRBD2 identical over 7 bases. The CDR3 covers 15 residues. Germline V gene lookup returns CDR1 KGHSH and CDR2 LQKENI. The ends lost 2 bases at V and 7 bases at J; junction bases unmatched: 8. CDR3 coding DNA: TGTGCCAGCTCACCAATATCCAGCGGGGATAATGAGCAGTTCTTC. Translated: CASSPISSGDNEQFF.

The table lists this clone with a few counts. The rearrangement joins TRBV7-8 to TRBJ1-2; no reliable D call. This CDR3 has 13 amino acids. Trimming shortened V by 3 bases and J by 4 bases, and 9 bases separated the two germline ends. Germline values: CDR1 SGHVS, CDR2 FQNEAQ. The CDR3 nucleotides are TGTGCCAGCAGCTTGCGGGATAGCTATGGCTACACCTTC. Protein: CASSLRDSYGYTF.

This CDR3 reads CASSESAFPSSYEQYF. The DNA for the CDR3 is TGCGCCAGCAGTGAGTCGGCCTTTCCTAGCTCCTACGAGCAGTACTTC. This rearrangement joins TRBV10-2 to TRBJ2-7; D not resolved. This CDR3 comprises 16 residues. Trimming removed 0 bases from V and 0 bases from J, with 12 bases in between. Per germline, CDR1 WSHSY and CDR2 SAAADI.

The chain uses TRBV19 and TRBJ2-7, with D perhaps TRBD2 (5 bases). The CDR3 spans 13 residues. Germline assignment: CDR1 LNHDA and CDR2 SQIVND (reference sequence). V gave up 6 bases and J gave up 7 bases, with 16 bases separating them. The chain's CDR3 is CASSNLGSGEQYF. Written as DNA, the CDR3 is TGTGCCAGTAGCAATCTAGGGTCGGGGGAGCAGTACTTC.